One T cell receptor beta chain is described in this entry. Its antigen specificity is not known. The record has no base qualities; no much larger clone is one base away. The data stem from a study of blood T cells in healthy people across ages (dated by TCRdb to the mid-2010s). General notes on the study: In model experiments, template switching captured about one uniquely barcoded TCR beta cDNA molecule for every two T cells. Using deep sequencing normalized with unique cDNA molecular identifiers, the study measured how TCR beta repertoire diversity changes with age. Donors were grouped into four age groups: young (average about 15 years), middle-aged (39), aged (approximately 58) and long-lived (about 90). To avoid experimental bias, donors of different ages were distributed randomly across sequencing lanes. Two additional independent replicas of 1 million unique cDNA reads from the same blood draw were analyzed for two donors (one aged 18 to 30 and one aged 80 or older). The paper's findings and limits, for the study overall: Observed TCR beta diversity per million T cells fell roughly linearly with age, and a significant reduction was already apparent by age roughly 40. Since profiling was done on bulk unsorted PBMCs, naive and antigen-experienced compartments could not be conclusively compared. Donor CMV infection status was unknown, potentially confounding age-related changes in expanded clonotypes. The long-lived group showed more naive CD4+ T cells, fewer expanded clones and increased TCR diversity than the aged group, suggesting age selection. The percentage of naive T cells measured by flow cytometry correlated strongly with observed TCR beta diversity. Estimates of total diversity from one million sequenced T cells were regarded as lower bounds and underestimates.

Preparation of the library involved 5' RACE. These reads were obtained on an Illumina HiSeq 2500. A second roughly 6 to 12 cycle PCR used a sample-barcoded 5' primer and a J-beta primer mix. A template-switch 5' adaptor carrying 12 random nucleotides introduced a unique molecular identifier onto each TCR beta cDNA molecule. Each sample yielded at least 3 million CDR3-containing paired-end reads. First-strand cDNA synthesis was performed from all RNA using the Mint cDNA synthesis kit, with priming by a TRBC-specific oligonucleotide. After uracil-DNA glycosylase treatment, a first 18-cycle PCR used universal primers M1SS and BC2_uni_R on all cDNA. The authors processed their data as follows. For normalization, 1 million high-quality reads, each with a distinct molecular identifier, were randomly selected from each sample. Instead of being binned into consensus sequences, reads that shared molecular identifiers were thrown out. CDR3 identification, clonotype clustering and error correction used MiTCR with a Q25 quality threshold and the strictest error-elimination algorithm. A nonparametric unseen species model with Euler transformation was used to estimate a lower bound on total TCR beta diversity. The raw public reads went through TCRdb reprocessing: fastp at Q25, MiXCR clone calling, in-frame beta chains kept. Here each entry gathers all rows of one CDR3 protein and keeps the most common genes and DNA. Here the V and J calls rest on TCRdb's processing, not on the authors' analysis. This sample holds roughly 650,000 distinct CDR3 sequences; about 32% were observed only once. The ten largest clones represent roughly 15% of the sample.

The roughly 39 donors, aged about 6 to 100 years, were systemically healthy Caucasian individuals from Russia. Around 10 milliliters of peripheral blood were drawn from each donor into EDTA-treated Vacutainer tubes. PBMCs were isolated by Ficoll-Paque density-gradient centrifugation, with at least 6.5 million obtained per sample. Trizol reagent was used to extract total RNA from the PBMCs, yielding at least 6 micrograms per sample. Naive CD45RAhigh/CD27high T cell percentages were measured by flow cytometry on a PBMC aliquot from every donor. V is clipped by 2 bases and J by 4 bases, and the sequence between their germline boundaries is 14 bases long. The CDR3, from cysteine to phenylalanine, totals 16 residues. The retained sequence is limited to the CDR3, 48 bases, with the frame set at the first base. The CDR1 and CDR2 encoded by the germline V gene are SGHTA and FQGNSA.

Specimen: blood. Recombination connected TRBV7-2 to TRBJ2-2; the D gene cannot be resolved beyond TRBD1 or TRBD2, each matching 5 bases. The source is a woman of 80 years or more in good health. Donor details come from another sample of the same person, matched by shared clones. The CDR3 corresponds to CASSLHRSGTTGELFF. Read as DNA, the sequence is TGTGCCAGCAGCTTACATAGGTCGGGGACCACCGGGGAGCTGTTTTTT.